One sample yielded the 15 T cell receptor beta chains listed below, sequenced in a study of CD8 T cells in ankylosing spondylitis. TCRdb itself ran the 5' RACE reads through MiXCR, one entry per CDR3 protein. This sample has 210,000 or so distinct CDR3 sequences; roughly 25% occur once, and the top ten carry about 7%. Input material: blood, either unsorted or a sorted T cell fraction (not recorded which). The receptor source for this set is a male donor with ankylosing spondylitis or in good health (not recorded which).

This clonotype was picked up many times. This chain connects TRBV7-3 to TRBJ2-1; D perhaps matches TRBD2 (6 bases). The CDR3 totals 19 residues. The germline V gene has CDR1 SGHTA and CDR2 FQGTGA. Trimming cost V 3 bases and J 7 bases, with 28 bases left between them. CDR3 protein: CASSFGGRFWDPQENEQFF. CDR3 coding DNA: TGTGCCAGCAGCTTTGGGGGGAGGTTTTGGGACCCGCAGGAGAATGAGCAGTTCTTC.

On this clonotype: Just one base apart from a much larger clone, this may be a read error. The chain joins TRBV12-3 or TRBV12-4 to TRBJ2-2; TRBD1 matches at 7 bases. CDR3 length: 16 residues. The ends lost 6 bases at V and 1 base at J; junction bases unmatched: 8. The CDR3 spells CASSVGQVLNTGELFF. The DNA for the CDR3 is TGTGCCAGCAGCGTCGGACAGGTGTTGAACACCGGGGAGCTGTTTTTT.

This chain links TRBV6-5 with TRBJ2-7; maybe TRBD2 (6 bases). The CDR3 is 15 amino acids. V lost 6 bases, J lost 0 bases, and 15 bases lay in between. CDR1 is MNHEY, CDR2 SVGAGI, per germline. The CDR3 here is CASSYRDSSSYEQYF. The DNA of the CDR3 is TGTGCCAGCAGCTACCGGGACTCAAGCTCCTACGAGCAGTACTTC.

Regarding this clonotype: A read error is possible here, since a much larger clone lies one base away. The V gene is TRBV20-1, the J gene TRBJ1-2; D unresolved. CDR1 is DFQATT, CDR2 SNEGSKA, per germline (reference sequence). The germline V and J ends were trimmed by 6 bases and 0 bases, with 17 bases remaining between them. The CDR3 loop spans 15 amino acids. Written as DNA, the CDR3 is TGCAGTGCCGGAGAGGTATTGGCAGCTAACTATGGCTACACCTTC. Translated: CSAGEVLAANYGYTF.

This clonotype was found a few times. The rearrangement joins TRBV6-1 to TRBJ1-3, with a tentative D call TRBD1 (6 bases). The V and J ends lost 6 bases and 4 bases respectively, with 13 bases between them. The CDR3 is 14 amino acids. In germline, CDR1 is MNHNS, CDR2 SASEGT. The CDR3 region has the DNA TGTGCCAGCAGCCCAGGGGCTTCCGGAAACACCATATATTTT. It codes for CASSPGASGNTIYF.

This clonotype has at least ten counts. V and J are TRBV27 and TRBJ1-2; D gene unclear. The V end lost 3 bases, the J end lost 2 bases, and 7 bases lay between the germline ends. The germline gives CDR1 MNHEY, CDR2 SMNVEV (reference sequence). The CDR3 extends over 13 amino acids. CDR3 DNA: TGTGCCAGCAGTTTCAGTGGCAACTATGGCTACACCTTC. Translation: CASSFSGNYGYTF.

The genes are TRBV5-1 and TRBJ2-3; a weak D match, TRBD1 (6 bases). The CDR3 covers 15 residues. The germline gives CDR1 SGHRS, CDR2 YFSETQ. Trimming shortened V by 5 bases and J by 0 bases, and 13 bases separated the two germline ends. The CDR3 spells CASRSGTSSTDTQYF. Written as DNA, the CDR3 is TGCGCCAGCAGGTCCGGGACAAGCAGCACAGATACGCAGTATTTT.

This clonotype was seen only a few times. This sequence joins TRBV5-1 and TRBJ1-5; a possible D gene is TRBD1 (6 bases). With 0 bases removed from V and 4 bases from J, the gap between germline ends came to 11 bases. Germline V CDR1 and CDR2: SGHRS, YFSETQ. The CDR3 consists of 15 residues. CDR3 in DNA: TGCGCCAGCAGCTTGGCCGGGACACGGAATCAGCCCCAGCATTTT. Encoded protein: CASSLAGTRNQPQHF.

About this clonotype itself: In this CDR3 the conserved last residue, phenylalanine or tryptophan, is missing, so a read error is likely. The chain has TRBV29-1 and TRBJ2-1, with 9 bases matching TRBD2. This CDR3 region has 16 residues. V gave up 6 bases and J gave up 1 base; unmatched junction bases: 10. Germline CDR1 is SQVTM and CDR2 is ANQGSEA. CDR3 sequence (DNA): TGCAGCGTAACGGAGGGGCTAGCGGGGTCCTACAATGAGCAGTTCTTA. As protein: CSVTEGLAGSYNEQFL.

This clonotype occurred many times. The V call is TRBV9, the J call TRBJ2-5, with 8 positions matching TRBD2. CDR3 length: 15 amino acids. V was pared by 0 bases and J by 5 bases, with 6 bases of the junction left unmatched. The germline V gene has CDR1 SGDLS and CDR2 YYNGEE. In nucleotides, the CDR3 is TGTGCCAGCAGCGTAGGTCCGGGAGGGGGGGAGACCCAGTACTTC. This gives the protein CASSVGPGGGETQYF.

The sample holds many counts of this clonotype. The rearrangement links TRBV5-1 to TRBJ1-4; maybe TRBD1 (6 bases). Looked up from germline, CDR1 is SGHRS and CDR2 is YFSETQ. This CDR3 region has 13 residues. The germline V and J ends were trimmed by 4 bases and 8 bases, with 12 bases remaining between them. In nucleotides, the CDR3 is TGCGCCAGCAGCGAGGGACATGTGGAAAAACTGTTTTTT. Its translation is CASSEGHVEKLFF.

This clonotype appeared many times. The chain recombines TRBV7-2 with TRBJ2-7; 9 bases map to TRBD2. V trimming: 3 bases; J trimming: 7 bases; junction bases outside the gene matches: 10. The CDR3 spans 15 residues. Germline assignment: CDR1 SGHTA and CDR2 FQGNSA. The CDR3 reads CASSLKASGTREQYF. The DNA of the CDR3 is TGTGCCAGCAGCTTGAAGGCTAGCGGGACAAGGGAGCAGTACTTC.

This clonotype was seen ten or more times. V and J are TRBV29-1 and TRBJ2-7; D is uncertain. The CDR3 totals 13 residues. Germline loops: CDR1 SQVTM, CDR2 ANQGSEA. Trimming took 3 bases from V and 7 from J, leaving 16 bases between them. CDR3 sequence reads: CSVESPLGGEQYF. The CDR3 nucleotides read TGCAGCGTTGAGTCCCCCCTAGGTGGAGAGCAGTACTTC.

This clonotype was recorded many times. V usage is TRBV11-3 and J usage is TRBJ2-1; D tentatively reads TRBD1 or TRBD2 (6 bases each). With 5 bases removed from V and 8 bases from J, the gap between germline ends came to 13 bases. There are 13 residues in the CDR3. Germline V CDR1 and CDR2: SGHNT, YENEEA. This chain's CDR3 is CASSPGAEYEQFF. The CDR3 DNA follows: TGTGCCAGCAGCCCGGGGGCAGAATATGAGCAGTTCTTC.

In this sample, this clonotype turned up a few times. V gene TRBV29-1 combines with J gene TRBJ2-1; unclear D gene. Germline lookup yields CDR1 SQVTM and CDR2 ANQGSEA. V gave up 2 bases and J gave up 1 base, with 6 bases separating them. The CDR3 covers 13 residues. CDR3 bases: TGCAGCGTTGAACCTGGGTCCTACAATGAGCAGTTCTTC. Protein product: CSVEPGSYNEQFF.